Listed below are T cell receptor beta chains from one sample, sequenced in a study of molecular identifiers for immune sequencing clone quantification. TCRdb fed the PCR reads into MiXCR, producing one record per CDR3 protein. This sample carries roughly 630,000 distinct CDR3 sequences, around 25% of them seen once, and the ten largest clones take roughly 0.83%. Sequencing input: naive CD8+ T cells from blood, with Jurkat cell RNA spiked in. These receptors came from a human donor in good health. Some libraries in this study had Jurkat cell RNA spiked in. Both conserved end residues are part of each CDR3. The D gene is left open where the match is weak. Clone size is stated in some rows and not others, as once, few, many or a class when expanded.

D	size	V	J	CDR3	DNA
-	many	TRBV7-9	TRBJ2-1	CASSLKSSGLYNEQFF	TGTGCCAGCAGCTTAAAATCCAGCGGACTATACAATGAGCAGTTCTTC
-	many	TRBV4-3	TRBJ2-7	CASSQDVASSYGEQYF	TGCGCCAGCAGCCAAGATGTGGCTTCCAGCTATGGGGAGCAGTACTTC
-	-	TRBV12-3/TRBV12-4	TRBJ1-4	CASSLEGVGEKLFF	TGTGCCAGCAGTTTGGAGGGGGTCGGTGAAAAACTGTTTTTT
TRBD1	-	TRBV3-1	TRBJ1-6	CASSQTPGGQSGSPLHF	TGTGCCAGCAGCCAAACGCCCGGGGGACAGTCGGGATCACCCCTCCACTTT
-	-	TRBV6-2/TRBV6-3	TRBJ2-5	CASSPRRRMQETQYF	TGTGCCAGCAGTCCTCGGAGACGGATGCAAGAGACCCAGTACTTC
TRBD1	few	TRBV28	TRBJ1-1	CASSFRQGGEAFF	TGTGCCAGCAGTTTTAGACAGGGAGGTGAAGCTTTCTTT
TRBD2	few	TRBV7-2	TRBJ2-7	CASSQTGTSGFHPYEQYF	TGTGCCAGCAGCCAGACCGGGACTAGCGGCTTTCATCCCTACGAGCAGTACTTC
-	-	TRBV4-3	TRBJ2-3	CASSQWTASSTDTQCF	TGCGCCAGCAGTCAGTGGACTGCCTCCAGCACAGATACGCAGTGTTTT
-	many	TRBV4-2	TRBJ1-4	CASSRGMGEELFF	TGTGCCAGCAGCCGAGGCATGGGGGAGGAACTGTTTTTT
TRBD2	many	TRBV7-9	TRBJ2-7	CAILRLRELEQYF	TGTGCCATCCTCCGCTTGCGGGAGTTGGAGCAGTACTTC
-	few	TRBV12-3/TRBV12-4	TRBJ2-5	CASSLQGTNAQETQYF	TGTGCCAGCAGTTTACAGGGGACCAACGCCCAAGAGACCCAGTACTTC
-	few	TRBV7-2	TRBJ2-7	CASSSIVLSYEQYF	TGTGCCAGCAGCTCTATAGTCCTCTCCTACGAGCAGTACTTC
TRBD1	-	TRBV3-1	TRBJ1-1	CASSQGGQGARSTEAFF	TGTGCCAGCAGCCAAGGGGGGCAGGGGGCCAGGAGCACTGAAGCTTTCTTT
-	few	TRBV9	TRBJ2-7	CASSAGYGSYEQYF	TGTGCCAGCAGCGCCGGATATGGGTCCTACGAGCAGTACTTC
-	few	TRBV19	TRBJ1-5	CASSTHPTDYSNQPQHF	TGTGCCAGTAGTACCCATCCGACAGACTATAGCAATCAGCCCCAGCATTTT
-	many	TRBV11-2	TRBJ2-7	CASSLGGGVPYF	TGTGCCAGCAGCTTAGGTGGCGGGGTGCCGTACTTC